Listed below are T cell receptor beta chains from one sample, sequenced in a study of T-cell reconstitution after alpha-beta-depleted transplantation in children. TCRdb analysed the PCR reads with MiXCR anew, one entry per CDR3 protein. The sample includes 530,000 or so distinct CDR3 sequences, 25% to 30% of them seen just once. The sequenced sample was PBMCs, obtained before TCRalphabeta/CD19-depleted stem cell transplant. Source of these receptors: a boy under two years old with Wiskott-Aldrich syndrome, due to receive a stem cell transplant. The CDR3 runs from the conserved cysteine through the conserved F or W. The D gene is left open where the match is weak. Clone size is shown for a subset of rows, as once, few, many or a class of expanded clone.

abundance	v_gene	d_gene	j_gene	CDR3nt	CDR3aa
-	TRBV24-1	TRBD2	TRBJ2-1	TGTGCCACCAGTGGAGGCGGGAGATCCTACAATGAGCAGTTCTTC	CATSGGGRSYNEQFF
-	TRBV10-3	TRBD2	TRBJ2-2	TGTGCCACCAAGGGACTAGCGGGAGCCACCGGGGAGCTGTTTTTT	CATKGLAGATGELFF
-	TRBV18	TRBD1	TRBJ1-5	TGTGCCAGCTCACCGGGACAGGTCAGCCCCCAGCATTTT	CASSPGQVSPQHF
-	TRBV20-1	TRBD1	TRBJ2-1	TGCAGTGCTAGAAGACAGGGTGTCTACAATGAGCAGTTCTTC	CSARRQGVYNEQFF
few	TRBV2	TRBD2	TRBJ2-7	TGTGCCAGCGGAGTTAGCGGGGACCACGAGCAGTACTTC	CASGVSGDHEQYF
-	TRBV28	-	TRBJ2-7	TGTGCCAGCAGTTTTGGGCAGGGAGTCTACGAGCAGTACTTC	CASSFGQGVYEQYF
few	TRBV20-1	-	TRBJ1-5	TGCAGTGCAACGGAGGGTGGAGAGCCCCAGCATTTT	CSATEGGEPQHF
-	TRBV7-9	-	TRBJ2-7	TGTGCCAGCGGGGCGGACAGCTACGAGCAGTACTTC	CASGADSYEQYF
-	TRBV7-2	-	TRBJ1-5	TGTGCCAGCAGCTTAGTTCAGGGGTCGATCAATCAGCCCCAGCATTTT	CASSLVQGSINQPQHF
few	TRBV19	TRBD1	TRBJ2-5	TGTGCCACTCAAGTCCGAGACAGGGGCGGGGAGACCCAGTACTTC	CATQVRDRGGETQYF
-	TRBV20-1	TRBD1	TRBJ1-1	TGCAGTGCGAGGACAGGGGGCAGAGACACTGAAGCTTTCTTT	CSARTGGRDTEAFF
few	TRBV5-8	-	TRBJ2-7	TGTGCCAGCAGCTCCTCCGGGACCTACGAGCAGTACTTC	CASSSSGTYEQYF
-	TRBV7-9	TRBD1	TRBJ2-4	TGTGCCAGCAGCCCGGGACAGGGGGGAAACATTCAGTACTTC	CASSPGQGGNIQYF
-	TRBV20-1	-	TRBJ1-2	TGCAGTGCTAGAGTTGGTGGCTACACCTTC	CSARVGGYTF
-	TRBV7-6	TRBD1	TRBJ1-2	TGTGCCAGCGTAGTCTCGGGACAGAACTATGGCTACACCTTC	CASVVSGQNYGYTF
-	TRBV10-3	-	TRBJ1-3	TGTGCCATCAGTGAGGGGGCTGGAAACACCATATATTTT	CAISEGAGNTIYF
-	TRBV6-2/TRBV6-3	-	TRBJ2-3	TGTGCCAGCAGTTACGGCCTAGCAGCAGATACGCAGTATTTT	CASSYGLAADTQYF
-	TRBV4-1	-	TRBJ2-3	TGCGCCAGCAGCTTTATTGGGGTTAGCTCTAGCACAGATACGCAGTATTTT	CASSFIGVSSSTDTQYF
few	TRBV3-1	-	TRBJ2-1	TGTGCCAGCAGCCCACCCTCGCGCTCCTACAATGAGCAGTTCTTC	CASSPPSRSYNEQFF
-	TRBV6-2/TRBV6-3	TRBD2	TRBJ2-7	TGTGCCAGCAGTCCCGGGACTACGGGGTCCTACGAGCAGTACTTC	CASSPGTTGSYEQYF
-	TRBV27	TRBD2	TRBJ2-1	TGTGCCAGCAGCCAGCGGGAGGACGGGAGGTCGAATGAGCAGTTCTTC	CASSQREDGRSNEQFF
few	TRBV20-1	-	TRBJ1-5	TGCAGTGCTACTATGGGGGTTAATCAGCCCCAGCATTTT	CSATMGVNQPQHF
many	TRBV29-1	-	TRBJ2-3	TGCAGCGCGGCGTCCAGGGTCGGCACAGATACGCAGTATTTT	CSAASRVGTDTQYF
-	TRBV29-1	TRBD2	TRBJ2-3	TGCAGCGTTGAACGGCTAGCGGGAGCAGCTACGCAGTATTTT	CSVERLAGAATQYF
-	TRBV3-1	TRBD1	TRBJ2-2	TGTGCCAGCAGCCTCTACAGGGGCACCGGGGAGCTGTTTTTT	CASSLYRGTGELFF
-	TRBV15	-	TRBJ2-1	TGTGCCACCAGCAGAGATGAACAGAACTACAATGAGCAGTTCTTC	CATSRDEQNYNEQFF
-	TRBV12-3/TRBV12-4	TRBD2	TRBJ2-1	TGTGCCAGCACTCCGGGACTAGCGGACTACAATGAGCAGTTCTTC	CASTPGLADYNEQFF
-	TRBV12-3/TRBV12-4	-	TRBJ2-1	TGTGCCAGCAGTGCTGATAGCTCCTACAATGAGCAGTTCTTC	CASSADSSYNEQFF
few	TRBV6-1	TRBD2	TRBJ2-7	TGTGCCAGCAGCCGAGCCGGGACTAGCGCCTACGAGCAGTACTTC	CASSRAGTSAYEQYF
-	TRBV9	TRBD2	TRBJ2-1	TGTGCCAGCAGCGTCATAAGCGGGAGATTCGATGAGCAGTTCTTC	CASSVISGRFDEQFF
-	TRBV5-1	-	TRBJ2-1	TGCGCCAGCAGCAGGCTGCGAAACAATGAGCAGTTCTTC	CASSRLRNNEQFF
few	TRBV4-1	TRBD2	TRBJ2-5	TGCGCCAGCAGCCAAGAGGCAGGGAGGGCGACCCAGTACTTC	CASSQEAGRATQYF
-	TRBV27	-	TRBJ2-7	TGTGCCAGCAGCCGGAACAGGGACACTGTCTCCTACGAGCAGTACTTC	CASSRNRDTVSYEQYF
-	TRBV10-3	TRBD1	TRBJ1-5	TGTGCCATCAGTGAGTTGCAGGGGGCCGGGCCCCAGCATTTT	CAISELQGAGPQHF
-	TRBV5-6	TRBD2	TRBJ2-7	TGTGCCAGCAGCTTGGCTTCGGCTAGCGGATGGCCCTACGAGCAGTACTTC	CASSLASASGWPYEQYF
-	TRBV30	TRBD2	TRBJ2-1	TGTGCCTGGAGAGTCCGACTAGCGAGAAATGAGCAGTTCTTC	CAWRVRLARNEQFF
-	TRBV5-1	TRBD2	TRBJ2-5	TGCGCCAGCAGCCGACTAGCATCCCAAGAGACCCAGTACTTC	CASSRLASQETQYF
-	TRBV20-1	-	TRBJ1-3	TGCAGTGCTGCCGTACGGGTGGGAGGAAACACCATATATTTT	CSAAVRVGGNTIYF
few	TRBV29-1	-	TRBJ1-1	TGCAGCGTTGAGAACACTGAAGCTTTCTTT	CSVENTEAFF
few	TRBV7-2	-	TRBJ2-3	TGTGCCAGCAGCTTAGGGGAGGCCTCCACAGATACGCAGTATTTT	CASSLGEASTDTQYF
-	TRBV10-3	TRBD1	TRBJ2-7	TGTGCCATCATGGGGGCGGGACAGGGGGACCGCAGCTCCTACGAGCAGTACTTC	CAIMGAGQGDRSSYEQYF
-	TRBV5-6	-	TRBJ2-7	TGTGCCAGCAGCTCCCGGCGGGCAATCTTCTACGAGCAGTACTTC	CASSSRRAIFYEQYF
-	TRBV27	-	TRBJ1-1	TGTGCCAGCAGTGGGGACGGGAACACTGAAGCTTTCTTT	CASSGDGNTEAFF
few	TRBV20-1	-	TRBJ2-7	TGCAGTGCCATCTTTGGTGGGAGCTCCTACGAGCAGTACTTC	CSAIFGGSSYEQYF
few	TRBV29-1	-	TRBJ1-1	TGCAGCGTTGATACGGTTCAGGGTATGATCTTCGGAGCTTTCTTT	CSVDTVQGMIFGAFF
-	TRBV12-3/TRBV12-4	TRBD2	TRBJ2-1	TGTGCCAGCAGCTTTTCGCGGGAGCGACGAAGTGAGCAGTTCTTC	CASSFSRERRSEQFF
-	TRBV11-2	-	TRBJ2-4	TGTGCCAGCAGCCCCTACCCGACAGGAGATTTAGCCAAAAACATTCAGTACTTC	CASSPYPTGDLAKNIQYF
-	TRBV6-2/TRBV6-3	TRBD2	TRBJ2-7	TGTGCCAGCACTTACGAGGTCCTAGCGGGGATCTCCTACGAGCAGTACTTC	CASTYEVLAGISYEQYF
-	TRBV5-1	-	TRBJ2-3	TGCGCCAGCAGCCCTAGCGCCACCACAGATACGCAGTATTTT	CASSPSATTDTQYF